The source of this T cell receptor (beta chain) is a study of control samples from healthy donors and cancer patients (dated by TCRdb to 2019 to 2021). CDR1 is given as LGHNT and CDR2 as FRNRAP, both from the germline V gene. Spanning cysteine to phenylalanine, the CDR3 consists of 11 amino acids. Only the CDR3 portion is preserved as DNA: 33 bases, with reading frame beginning at the first base. Trimming costs V 5 bases and J 1 base, and their ends lie 1 base apart. With respect to this clone: Its antigen has not been determined. No base-level quality is on record; no much larger clone is a single base apart.

Library prep was done by the immunoSEQ multiplex PCR assay. TCRdb limited this immuneACCESS table to in-frame rearrangements with V and J called. A share of clones is missing; checked studies link under half to unresolved V genes, and the rest is unexplained. The sample table contains approximately 180,000 clones; only one count was recorded for 85% to 95% of them. The biggest ten clones account for around 1.5% of the sample. The rearrangement joined TRBV12-5 to TRBJ2-3; confidence is insufficient to name the D gene. The sequenced material came from blood. The TCR was taken from a woman aged 18-35 years in good health. The DNA sequence is as follows: TGTGCTAGTGGTCGCACAGATACGCAGTATTTT. Translated, this is CASGRTDTQYF.